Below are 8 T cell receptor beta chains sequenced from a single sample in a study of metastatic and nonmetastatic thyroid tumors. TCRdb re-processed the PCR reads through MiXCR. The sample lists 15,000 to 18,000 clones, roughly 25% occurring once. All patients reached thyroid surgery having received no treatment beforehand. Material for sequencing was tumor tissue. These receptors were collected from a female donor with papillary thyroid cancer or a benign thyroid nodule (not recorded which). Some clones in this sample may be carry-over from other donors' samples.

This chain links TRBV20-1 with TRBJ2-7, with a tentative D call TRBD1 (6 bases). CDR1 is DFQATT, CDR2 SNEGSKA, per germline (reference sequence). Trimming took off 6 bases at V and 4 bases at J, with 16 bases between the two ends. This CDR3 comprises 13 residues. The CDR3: CSADREGGYEQYF. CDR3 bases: TGCAGTGCCGATCGGGAAGGGGGTTACGAGCAGTACTTC.

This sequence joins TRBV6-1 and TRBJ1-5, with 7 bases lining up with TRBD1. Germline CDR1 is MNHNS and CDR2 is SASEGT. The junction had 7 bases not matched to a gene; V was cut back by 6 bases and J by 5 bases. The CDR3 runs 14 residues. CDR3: CASRALTGDQPQHF. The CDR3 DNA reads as TGTGCCAGCAGAGCATTAACAGGGGATCAGCCCCAGCATTTT.

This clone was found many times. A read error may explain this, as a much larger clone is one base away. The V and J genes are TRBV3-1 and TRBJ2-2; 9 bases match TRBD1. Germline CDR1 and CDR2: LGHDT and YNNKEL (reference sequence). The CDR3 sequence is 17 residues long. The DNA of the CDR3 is TGTGCCGGCAGCCATCACTTCCGGACAGGGGCCACCGGGGAGCTGTTTTTT. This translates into CAGSHHFRTGATGELFF.

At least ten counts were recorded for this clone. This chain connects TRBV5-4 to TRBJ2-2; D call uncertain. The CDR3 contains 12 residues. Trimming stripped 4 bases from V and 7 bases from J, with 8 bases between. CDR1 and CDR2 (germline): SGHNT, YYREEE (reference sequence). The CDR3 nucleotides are TGTGCCAGCAGCCCCGAAGTCGGGGAGCTGTTTTTT. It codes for CASSPEVGELFF.

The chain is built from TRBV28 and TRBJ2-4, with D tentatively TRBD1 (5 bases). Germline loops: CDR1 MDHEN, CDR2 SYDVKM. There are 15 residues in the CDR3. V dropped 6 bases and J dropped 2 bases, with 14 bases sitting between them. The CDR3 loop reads CASSLRALSKNIQYF. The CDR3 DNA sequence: TGTGCCAGCAGCCTCAGGGCGCTTTCCAAAAACATTCAGTACTTC.

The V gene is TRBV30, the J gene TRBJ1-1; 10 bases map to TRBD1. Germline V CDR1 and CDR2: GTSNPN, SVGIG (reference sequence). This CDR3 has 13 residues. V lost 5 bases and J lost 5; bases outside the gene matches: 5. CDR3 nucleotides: TGTGCCTGGTTCGACAGGGGGCAGACTGAAGCTTTCTTT. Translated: CAWFDRGQTEAFF.

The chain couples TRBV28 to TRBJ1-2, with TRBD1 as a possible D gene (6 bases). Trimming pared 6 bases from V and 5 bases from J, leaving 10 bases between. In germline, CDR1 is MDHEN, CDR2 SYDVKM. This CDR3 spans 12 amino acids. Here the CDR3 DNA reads TGTGCCAGCAGCCTACAGGGATATGGCTACACCTTC. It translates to CASSLQGYGYTF.

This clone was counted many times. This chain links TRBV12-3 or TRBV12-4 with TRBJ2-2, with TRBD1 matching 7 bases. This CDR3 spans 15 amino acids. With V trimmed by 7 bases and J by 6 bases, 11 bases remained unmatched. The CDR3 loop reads CASNPDRKAAGELFF. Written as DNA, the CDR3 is TGTGCCAGCAACCCGGACAGGAAGGCCGCCGGGGAGCTGTTTTTT.